A single T cell receptor (beta chain) is shown here with its context. This CDR3 region has 14 residues. V lost 5 bases and J 0 bases, leaving 10 bases between the germline ends. The germline V gene encodes CDR1 PRHDT and CDR2 FYEKMQ (reference sequence). This sample is drawn from a study of blood T cell repertoires in COVID-19. As for the study in general: The United States, Italy and Spain supplied acute and convalescent COVID-19 samples.

The method was immunoSEQ multiplex PCR; TCRdb's version includes in-frame clones alone and lacks a portion of them. The table lists roughly 200,000 clones, 80% of them singletons. The V and J genes are TRBV13 and TRBJ1-2; D remains unclear. Sequenced input: peripheral blood. The receptor comes from a man in his 60s with acute or convalescent COVID-19. This CDR3 is CASSARGANYGYTF. Written as DNA, the CDR3 is TGTGCCAGCAGCGCCCGCGGTGCTAACTATGGCTACACCTTC. Based on the CDR3 plus reference TRBV13 and TRBJ1-2, the full variable domain is AAGVIQSPRHLIKEKRETATLKCYPIPRHDTVYWYQQGPGQDPQFLISFYEKMQSDKGSIPDRFSAQQFSDYHSELNMSSLELGDSALYFCASSARGANYGYTFGSGTRLTVV.